This T cell receptor beta chain appears in the sequencing data of a study of OX40 agonist ivuxolimab in advanced cancers. Turning to the study itself: Patients got intravenous ivuxolimab at 0.01 to 10 mg/kg every 2 weeks.

Assay: immunoSEQ multiplex PCR; the TCRdb copy retains only in-frame clones and omits some. The sample includes some 80,000 clones, roughly 84% seen only once; the top ten take approximately 7.4%. About this clone itself: What it binds is unknown.

Findings of the study overall: Clonal expansion was seen in CD4+ and CD8+ blood T cells by week 6 at 0.1 to 3.0 mg/kg.

Germline V CDR1 and CDR2: GTSNPN, SVGIG (reference sequence). V was trimmed by 3 bases and J by 4 bases, leaving 15 bases between them. The CDR3 covers 15 residues. This sequence joins TRBV30 and TRBJ1-4; TRBD1 is a possible D gene (6 bases). The specimen comprised CD4+ or CD8+ T cells sorted from blood, sampled in a trial of the OX40 agonist ivuxolimab. The receptor was derived from an adult with an advanced solid tumor such as melanoma, head and neck, liver or kidney cancer. The CDR3: CAWRRIGGLNEKLFF. The CDR3 region has the DNA TGTGCCTGGAGACGGATCGGGGGGCTTAATGAAAAACTGTTTTTT.